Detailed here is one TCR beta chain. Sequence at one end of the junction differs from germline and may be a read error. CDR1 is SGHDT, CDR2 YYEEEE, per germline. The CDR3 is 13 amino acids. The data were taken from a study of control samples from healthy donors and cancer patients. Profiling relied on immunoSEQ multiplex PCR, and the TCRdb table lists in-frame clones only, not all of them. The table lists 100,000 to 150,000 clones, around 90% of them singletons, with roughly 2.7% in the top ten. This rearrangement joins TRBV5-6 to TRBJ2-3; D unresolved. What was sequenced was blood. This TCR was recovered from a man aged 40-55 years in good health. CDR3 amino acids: CASSLRGPDTQYF. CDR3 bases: TGTGCCAGCAGCTTGCGTGGGCCAGACACGCAGTATTTT.